The entry below gives a single T cell receptor delta chain sequence along with its context. The target antigen is unknown. TCRdb has a much larger clone's protein, which differs at residue 9 from the translation of this DNA, likely because of a read error; what is shown is the protein translated from the DNA. The CDR3 runs 17 residues. V lost 0 bases and J 0 bases, leaving 16 bases between the germline ends. Per the germline V gene, CDR1 is GEAIGNYY and CDR2 is EKD. Flow sorting of PBMC yielded separate Vgamma9/Vdelta2+ and Vdelta2-negative gammadelta T cell populations for bulk repertoire analysis. This sample is part of a study of γδ T cells in repeated Plasmodium falciparum infection. Across the study: Each infection was followed by sampling at 21 days, plus baseline and some pre-infection draws.

TCRdb re-identified clones in the multiplex PCR reads via CATT. The repertoire holds around 82,000 delta-chain clones, with approximately 1.5% as singletons. Study-wide findings and caveats: Malian children's Vdelta2-negative repertoires appeared more expanded and less diverse than Australians'.

The source is a pool of human donors (malaria-infected and uninfected, not separated). The sequenced sample consisted of gamma-delta T cells from blood. This rearrangement joins TRDV2 to TRDJ1, with D uncertain. The J gene is absent in TCRdb and was assigned here via DNA matching to germline. The CDR3 nucleotides are TGTGCCTGTGACACCGTCTCCGGGACACGAAACACCGATAAACTCATCTTT. Residues: CACDTVSGTRNTDKLIF.